This T cell receptor (beta chain) was observed in a study of T cells in Graves' hyperthyroidism and ophthalmopathy. General observations from the study: The model's output predicted ophthalmopathy at a median of 6.5 months prior to onset.

Ten or more counts support this clonotype. Its antigen is unidentified. V was clipped by 3 bases and J by 0 bases; unmatched bases: 5. Germline V lookup: CDR1 SEHNR, CDR2 FQNEAQ (reference sequence). The CDR3 is 16 residues long. Using RNA transcripts as the source, TCR beta CDR3 regions were amplified. In the first-round RT-PCR of the TCR CDR3, the HTBI primer set was used. TCRdb analysed the multiplex PCR reads with MiXCR anew, one entry per CDR3 protein. The repertoire consists of about 400,000 distinct CDR3 sequences, with 13% to 15% occurring once and the leading ten covering roughly 20%. This clonotype originated in a woman in her sixties or seventies with Graves' ophthalmopathy. What was sequenced was blood. V gene TRBV7-9 combines with J gene TRBJ2-7, with TRBD1 identical over 10 bases. The CDR3 coding sequence is TGTGCCAGCAGCTTCGGACAGGGGGTCCGCTCCTACGAGCAGTACTTC. As protein: CASSFGQGVRSYEQYF.